This record looks at one TCR beta chain sequence and its context. The antigen remains unidentified. This sample is part of a study of shared clonotypes between healthy human individuals. Study-wide results and limits: The sampled material consisted only of blood, and tissue repertoires are likely to differ.

The germline V gene has CDR1 MDHEN and CDR2 SYDVKM. V was trimmed by 4 bases and J by 3 bases, leaving 10 bases between them. The CDR3 length is 14 residues. The authors ran the assay at deep level. Authors' processing steps: Because ImmunoSEQ provided only junction sequences with no quality scores, the filtering differed. Only in-frame clones appear in the TCRdb table, and some are missing; sequencing was by immunoSEQ multiplex PCR. V, J and clone size are taken as reported in that table, and D and trimming were inferred from the DNA itself. The sample lists about 480,000 clones, over 75% occurring once. Genomic DNA from unsorted samples was obtained from around 99 million PBMCs (per sample).

The receptor comes from a middle-aged woman in good health. Some clones in this sample may be carry-over from other donors' samples. The sample taken for sequencing was PBMCs. This rearrangement joins TRBV28 to TRBJ1-5, with D hard to call. The CDR3: CASSSRRDNQPQHF. CDR3 DNA: TGTGCCAGCAGTTCCAGACGGGACAATCAGCCCCAGCATTTT.